Included here is one T cell receptor beta chain sequence, with context. Its target is not known. The sample comes from a study of yellow fever vaccine responses in identical twins. TCRdb used MiXCR to reprocess the RT-PCR reads, holding one entry per CDR3 protein. The table includes over 10,000 distinct CDR3 sequences, 80% to 90% detected once. V lost 0 bases and J lost 6, with 14 bases in between. The V gene's germline CDR1 is MGHRA and CDR2 YSYEKL. This CDR3 is built from 15 residues. Points from the study as a whole: Twins reportedly appeared to share part of their vaccine T cell response while keeping part individual.

This TCR derives from a young woman who received the yellow fever vaccine. This sample comprised T cells from blood (PBMCs), unsorted or a sorted subset (not recorded which), obtained before or after yellow fever vaccination (not recorded which). This chain uses TRBV4-1 with TRBJ1-1; D is unclear. For the CDR3, the DNA is TGCGCCAGCAGCCAAGATAACGGCCCCGGGCCTGAAGCTTTCTTT. Encoded protein: CASSQDNGPGPEAFF.